This passage covers 11 T cell receptor beta chains from one sample sequenced in a study of cytomegalovirus exposure and HLA in healthy donors. Only in-frame clones appear in the TCRdb table, and some are missing; sequencing was by immunoSEQ multiplex PCR. The data hold about 150,000 clones, with approximately 94% observed a single time. The sequenced sample consisted of PBMCs. The receptors shown here come from a man younger than 30 in good health and CMV-seropositive.

The chain links TRBV5-1 to TRBJ2-3, with D tentatively TRBD2 (5 bases). The germline V and J ends were trimmed by 0 bases and 2 bases, with 7 bases remaining between them. The CDR3 runs 14 residues. The V gene's germline CDR1 is SGHRS and CDR2 YFSETQ. Here the CDR3 reads CASSLADSTDTQYF. CDR3 bases: TGCGCCAGCAGCTTGGCGGACTCCACAGATACGCAGTATTTT.

This clone was recorded a few times. The J gene is TRBJ2-2, the V gene TRBV5-1; 7 bases map to TRBD2. The V segment lost 3 bases and the J segment 4 bases; nucleotides outside the gene matches: 0. Germline V gene data show CDR1 as SGHRS and CDR2 as YFSETQ. The CDR3 runs 13 residues. CDR3 sequence: CASSSSGTGELFF. The CDR3 coding sequence is TGCGCCAGCAGCTCTAGCGGCACCGGGGAGCTGTTTTTT.

V and J are TRBV30 and TRBJ1-1; D is perhaps TRBD1 (5 bases). The V end lost 5 bases, the J end lost 7 bases, and 11 bases lay between the germline ends. Looked up from germline, CDR1 is GTSNPN and CDR2 is SVGIG (reference sequence). The CDR3 contains 11 residues. CDR3: CAWFPDSEAFF. The CDR3, as DNA: TGTGCCTGGTTCCCTGACAGTGAAGCTTTCTTT.

The chain recombines TRBV28 with TRBJ2-1; 13 bases are shared with TRBD2. The CDR3 totals 15 residues. Trimming cost V 8 bases and J 8 bases; bases outside gene matches: 9. Germline V lookup: CDR1 MDHEN, CDR2 SYDVKM. The CDR3 region is CASRRTSGSVYEQFF. CDR3 DNA: TGTGCCAGCCGCCGGACTAGCGGGAGTGTTTATGAGCAGTTCTTC.

The chain uses TRBV7-6 and TRBJ2-5, with TRBD2 identical over 10 bases. CDR1 SGHVS and CDR2 FNYEAQ come from the germline V gene. Germline trimming cut 4 bases from V and 3 bases from J; bases unmatched to any gene: 14. The CDR3 spans 18 residues. This CDR3 reads CASSSTIKTSGTEETQYF. The CDR3 DNA follows: TGTGCCAGCAGCTCCACAATAAAAACTAGCGGGACAGAAGAGACCCAGTACTTC.

This chain links TRBV13 with TRBJ2-1, with D unclear. Germline V gene lookup returns CDR1 PRHDT and CDR2 FYEKMQ (reference sequence). The V gene lost 3 bases and the J gene lost 7 bases, with 4 bases spanning the gap. This CDR3 comprises 11 residues. The CDR3 protein is CASSFNNEQFF. In nucleotides, the CDR3 is TGTGCCAGCAGCTTTAATAATGAGCAGTTCTTC.

The V gene is TRBV7-8, the J gene TRBJ2-1, with 7 nucleotides matching TRBD1. Losses at the gene ends were 5 bases for V and 4 bases for J; bases not matched to a gene: 5. CDR3 length: 14 residues. Germline lookup yields CDR1 SGHVS and CDR2 FQNEAQ. CDR3 nucleotide sequence: TGTGCCAGCAGCGCGTTACAGGGGTACAATGAGCAGTTCTTC. Protein: CASSALQGYNEQFF. Drawing the rest from reference TRBV7-8 and TRBJ2-1, the complete variable domain is GAGVSQSPRYKVAKRGQDVALRCDPISGHVSLFWYQQALGQGPEFLTYFQNEAQLDKSGLPSDRFFAERPEGSVSTLKIQRTQQEDSAVYLCASSALQGYNEQFFGPGTRLTVL.

V gene TRBV30 combines with J gene TRBJ2-2; 9 nucleotides line up with TRBD1. The length of the CDR3 is 16 residues. Germline loops: CDR1 GTSNPN, CDR2 SVGIG (reference sequence). The V and J ends lost 4 bases and 1 base, in that order; junction bases with no gene match: 7. DNA for the CDR3: TGTGCCTGGAAGGTCGGGACAGGGAGGAACACCGGGGAGCTGTTTTTT. Protein product: CAWKVGTGRNTGELFF.

J is TRBJ2-7 and V is TRBV27; TRBD1 might be the D (6 bases). Trimming shortened V by 2 bases and J by 11 bases, and 13 bases separated the two germline ends. Germline CDR1 MNHEY, CDR2 SMNVEV (reference sequence). The CDR3 runs to 12 residues. CDR3 amino acids: CASSLLQGEEYF. CDR3 nucleotides: TGTGCCAGCAGTTTACTACAGGGTGAGGAGTACTTC.

The chain links TRBV2 to TRBJ2-3; TRBD2 might be the D (6 bases). The V gene lost 5 bases and the J gene lost 5 bases, with 11 bases spanning the gap. The CDR3 consists of 13 residues. Per germline, CDR1 SNHLY and CDR2 FYNNEI. Here the CDR3 DNA reads TGTGCCAGCAGTTCGACTAGGGTAGATACGCAGTATTTT. Translated: CASSSTRVDTQYF. The whole variable domain, filled in from reference TRBV2 and TRBJ2-3, reads EPEVTQTPSHQVTQMGQEVILRCVPISNHLYFYWYRQILGQKVEFLVSFYNNEISEKSEIFDDQFSVERPDGSNFTLKIRSTKLEDSAMYFCASSSTRVDTQYFGPGTRLTVL.

V and J are TRBV19 and TRBJ2-1; 10 positions agree with TRBD2. Germline V gives CDR1 LNHDA, CDR2 SQIVND (reference sequence). The CDR3 loop spans 16 amino acids. Losses at the gene ends were 9 bases for V and 8 bases for J; bases not matched to a gene: 16. This CDR3 is CASRGVTGTSVDEQFF. DNA of the CDR3: TGTGCCAGCAGAGGGGTCACCGGGACTAGCGTCGATGAGCAGTTCTTC.